The 11 T cell receptor beta chains in this list originate from one sample, sequenced in a study of CD8 T cells in Susac syndrome. RNA, at 0.5 to 1 ug, was reverse transcribed with random hexamers. MiXCR was run by TCRdb on the immunoSEQ multiplex PCR reads, yielding one entry per CDR3 protein. Among 150,000 or so distinct CDR3 sequences listed, about 95% were seen once. Sequenced material: CD4+ T cells from PBMCs. These receptors were obtained from a human donor with Susac syndrome.

The rearrangement links TRBV12-3 or TRBV12-4 to TRBJ2-3; 7 bases map to TRBD1. This CDR3 is built from 15 residues. After removal of 4 bases from V and 2 bases from J, the junction contained 6 bases not matched to a gene. The CDR3 reads CASSSGTDNTDTQYF. CDR3 in DNA: TGTGCCAGCAGTTCCGGGACAGACAACACAGATACGCAGTATTTT.

This clonotype came up once. The CDR3 region has the DNA TGTGCCAGCTCACCATCTCGCACTAACTATGGCTACACCTTC. As protein: CASSPSRTNYGYTF. The J gene is TRBJ1-2, the V gene TRBV18; D is unresolved. The CDR3 runs 14 residues. The germline V gene encodes CDR1 KGHSH and CDR2 LQKENI. V was cut by 2 bases and J by 0 bases, with 7 bases left in between.

The chain uses TRBV20-1 and TRBJ2-7; D is undetermined. This CDR3 spans 13 amino acids. The ends were cut back, 6 bases at V and 7 bases at J, with 19 bases in the middle. CDR1 is DFQATT and CDR2 is SNEGSKA in the germline V gene (reference sequence). The CDR3 loop reads CSAVLSTRREQYF. DNA for the CDR3: TGCAGTGCCGTACTTTCTACTCGGAGAGAGCAGTACTTC.

The V call is TRBV30, the J call TRBJ2-1; D might be TRBD1 (6 bases). The CDR3 consists of 16 residues. Germline V gives CDR1 GTSNPN, CDR2 SVGIG (reference sequence). Trimming pared 1 base from V and 5 bases from J, leaving 18 bases between. CDR3 protein: CAWSGRQARADNEQFF. The CDR3 coding sequence is TGTGCCTGGAGTGGGAGACAGGCCCGTGCCGACAATGAGCAGTTCTTC.

The chain has TRBV4-1 and TRBJ2-5, with a tentative D call TRBD1 (6 bases). The V end lost 4 bases, the J end lost 3 bases, and 21 bases lay between the germline ends. Germline CDR1 reads MGHRA; CDR2 reads YSYEKL. The CDR3 covers 17 residues. The CDR3 spells CASSPRDGGQSEETQYF. CDR3 bases: TGCGCCAGCAGCCCTCGGGACGGCGGACAGTCCGAAGAGACCCAGTACTTC.

V and J are TRBV20-1 and TRBJ1-6; 12 bases agree with TRBD1. The V gene end was trimmed by 2 bases and the J gene end by 2 bases; junction bases not matched to a gene: 7. This CDR3 contains 18 residues. Germline V gene lookup returns CDR1 DFQATT and CDR2 SNEGSKA (reference sequence). The CDR3 region has the DNA TGCAGTGCTAGAAATACCGGGACAGGGGGCGCCTATAATTCACCCCTCCACTTT. As protein: CSARNTGTGGAYNSPLHF.

Details on this clonotype: An end of the junction does not agree with germline; a read error may underlie this. The chain has TRBV27 and TRBJ2-3, with D perhaps matching TRBD2 (6 bases). The CDR3 is made up of 15 amino acids. Germline V lookup: CDR1 MNHEY, CDR2 SMNVEV (reference sequence). Here the CDR3 reads CASSFGGTSTDTQYF. The CDR3 DNA follows: TGTGCCAGCAGCTTCGGGGGAACCAGCACAGACACGCAGTATTTT.

V gene TRBV19 combines with J gene TRBJ2-3, with 8 bases lining up with TRBD2. Germline CDR1 reads LNHDA; CDR2 reads SQIVND (reference sequence). CDR3 length: 14 amino acids. The V gene end was trimmed by 6 bases and the J gene end by 2 bases; junction bases not matched to a gene: 4. The CDR3 here is CASRTSGNTDTQYF. The CDR3 coding sequence is TGTGCCAGTAGAACTAGCGGCAACACAGATACGCAGTATTTT.

The CDR3 DNA is TGTGCCAGCAGCGTCGGAGTTCCGAGAGAGCAGTACTTC. This codes for CASSVGVPREQYF. The chain recombines TRBV7-9 with TRBJ2-7; the D is unclear. Germline values: CDR1 SEHNR, CDR2 FQNEAQ (reference sequence). V gave up 5 bases and J gave up 7 bases, with 15 bases separating them. The CDR3 consists of 13 residues.

The rearrangement joins TRBV28 to TRBJ1-5, with TRBD1 identical over 7 bases. The CDR3 sequence is 15 residues long. Losses at the gene ends were 7 bases for V and 4 bases for J; bases not matched to a gene: 10. Germline lookup yields CDR1 MDHEN and CDR2 SYDVKM. This chain's CDR3 is CASMMTGPPNQPQHF. The CDR3 DNA reads TGTGCCAGCATGATGACAGGGCCCCCAAATCAGCCCCAGCATTTT.

The chain couples TRBV29-1 to TRBJ1-1, with D unclear. The germline V and J ends were trimmed by 6 bases and 3 bases, with 8 bases remaining between them. Germline CDR1 SQVTM, CDR2 ANQGSEA. The CDR3 runs to 11 residues. This chain's CDR3 is CSVRGYTEAFF. CDR3 DNA: TGCAGCGTAAGAGGGTACACTGAAGCTTTCTTT.